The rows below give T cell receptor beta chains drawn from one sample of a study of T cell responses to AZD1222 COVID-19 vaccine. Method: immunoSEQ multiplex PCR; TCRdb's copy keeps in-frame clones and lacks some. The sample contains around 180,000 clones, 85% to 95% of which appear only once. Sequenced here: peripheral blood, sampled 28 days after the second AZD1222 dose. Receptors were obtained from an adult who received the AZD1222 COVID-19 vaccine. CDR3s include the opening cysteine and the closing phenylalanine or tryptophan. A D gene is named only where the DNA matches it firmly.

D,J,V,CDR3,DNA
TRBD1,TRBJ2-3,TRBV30,CAWSTGAATDTQYF,TGTGCCTGGAGTACAGGGGCGGCCACAGATACGCAGTATTTT
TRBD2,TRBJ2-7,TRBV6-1,CASSETSGRASNEQYF,TGTGCCAGCAGTGAGACTAGCGGGAGGGCTTCGAACGAGCAGTACTTC
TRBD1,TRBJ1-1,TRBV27,CASSLSIGTGVTEAFF,TGTGCCAGCAGTTTATCGATAGGGACAGGGGTAACTGAAGCTTTCTTT
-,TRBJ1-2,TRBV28,CASSFLDSLNGYTF,TGTGCCAGCAGTTTCCTGGACAGTTTAAATGGCTACACCTTC
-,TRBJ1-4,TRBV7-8,CASSLALRGEMFF,TGTGCCAGCAGCTTAGCGTTAAGGGGAGAGATGTTTTTT
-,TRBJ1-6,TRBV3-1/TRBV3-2,CASSQGWGAWDSPLHF,TGTGCCAGCAGCCAGGGATGGGGGGCGTGGGATTCACCCCTCCACTTT
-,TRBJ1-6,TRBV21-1,CASSHRGRDNSPLHF,TGTGCCAGCAGTCACAGGGGGCGCGATAATTCACCCCTCCACTTT
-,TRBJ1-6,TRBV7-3,CASSLREDWTSPLHF,TGTGCCAGCAGCTTAAGGGAGGACTGGACTTCACCCCTCCACTTT
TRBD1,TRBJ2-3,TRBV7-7,CASSLDRGMPDTQYF,TGTGCTAGCAGCTTAGACAGGGGGATGCCCGATACGCAGTATTTT
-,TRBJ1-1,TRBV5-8,CASSPNAPANTEAFF,TGTGCCAGCAGTCCAAACGCGCCAGCGAACACTGAAGCTTTCTTT
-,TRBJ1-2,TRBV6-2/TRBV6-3,CASSYSQASYTF,TGTGCCAGCAGTTACTCACAGGCAAGCTACACCTTC
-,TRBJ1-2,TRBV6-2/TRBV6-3,CASSLSGRIGYTF,TGTGCCAGCAGTTTGTCAGGGCGGATCGGCTACACCTTC
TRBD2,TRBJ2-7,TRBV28,CASTSRTSGWYEQYF,TGTGCCAGCACCTCTCGGACTAGCGGGTGGTACGAGCAGTACTTC
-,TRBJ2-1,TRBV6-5,CASTAGALYNEQFF,TGTGCCAGCACTGCGGGGGCGTTGTACAATGAGCAGTTCTTC
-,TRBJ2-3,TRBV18,CASSPATDTQYF,TGTGCCAGCTCACCAGCCACAGATACGCAGTATTTT
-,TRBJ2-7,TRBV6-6,CASSPKATEQYF,TGTGCCAGCAGCCCTAAGGCGACCGAGCAGTACTTC
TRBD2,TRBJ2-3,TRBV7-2,CASSSSGSTTDTQYF,TGTGCCAGCAGCTCAAGCGGGAGCACCACAGATACGCAGTATTTT
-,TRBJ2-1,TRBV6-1,CASIENIVEQFF,TGTGCCAGCATTGAAAATATCGTTGAGCAGTTCTTC
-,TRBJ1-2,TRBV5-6,CASSRRTVNDTF,TGTGCCAGCAGCCGCAGGACAGTCAATGACACCTTC
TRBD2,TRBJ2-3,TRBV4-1,CASSLQTVTSGSFYTQYF,TGCGCCAGCAGCCTCCAGACCGTCACTAGCGGGAGTTTCTATACGCAGTATTTT
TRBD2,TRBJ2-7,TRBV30,CAWQGLAVYEQYF,TGTGCCTGGCAAGGGCTAGCGGTCTACGAGCAGTACTTC
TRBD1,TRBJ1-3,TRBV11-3,CASSFGRTGPELSGNTIYF,TGTGCCAGCAGCTTCGGAAGGACAGGGCCCGAGCTCTCTGGAAACACCATATATTTT
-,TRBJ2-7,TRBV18,CASSGGPYEQYF,TGTGCCAGCTCGGGGGGACCCTACGAGCAGTACTTC
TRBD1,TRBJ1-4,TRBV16,CASSQEQGTGEKLFF,TGTGCCAGCAGCCAAGAACAGGGGACGGGTGAAAAACTGTTTTTT
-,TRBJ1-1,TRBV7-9,CASSSHRGADTEAFF,TGTGCCAGCAGCTCCCACCGAGGAGCAGACACTGAAGCTTTCTTT
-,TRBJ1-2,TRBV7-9,CASSLVSSYGYTF,TGTGCCAGCAGCTTAGTTTCTTCCTATGGCTACACCTTC